Here is one T cell receptor (beta chain) with its context. What it binds is unknown. The data are from a study of beta chain features in type 1 diabetes. Study as a whole: The study found patients and healthy donors alike in age, gender and cell yields. Study-wide results and caveats: For patients, the naive, central memory and Treg TCRB repertoires appeared more alike than for healthy donors. Among all four CD4+ subsets, Type 1 diabetes patients had TCRB CDR3s that were moderately but significantly shorter.

Sorted CD4+ subsets: naive, central memory, regulatory, stem cell-like memory (CD45RO/CCR7/CD25/CD127/CD95/CD27 panel). Expressed TCRB transcripts were sequenced because the entire RNA isolate underwent reverse transcription. Repertoires were generated with immunoSEQ multiplex PCR, while TCRdb's copy carries only in-frame clones and drops some. The sample has hundreds of thousands of clones, about 12% seen once. J was trimmed by 4 bases and V by 8 bases; bases with no gene match: 12. The CDR3 totals 15 residues. Germline V lookup: CDR1 SGHAT, CDR2 FQNNGV. The chain uses TRBV11-2 and TRBJ1-1; 8 nucleotides align to TRBD1. Sequencing input: naive CD4+ T cells from blood. This receptor was identified in a man younger than 30 in good health. The CDR3 spells CASLPLTGAGTEAFF. CDR3 coding DNA: TGTGCCAGCCTTCCCCTGACAGGGGCTGGCACTGAAGCTTTCTTT.